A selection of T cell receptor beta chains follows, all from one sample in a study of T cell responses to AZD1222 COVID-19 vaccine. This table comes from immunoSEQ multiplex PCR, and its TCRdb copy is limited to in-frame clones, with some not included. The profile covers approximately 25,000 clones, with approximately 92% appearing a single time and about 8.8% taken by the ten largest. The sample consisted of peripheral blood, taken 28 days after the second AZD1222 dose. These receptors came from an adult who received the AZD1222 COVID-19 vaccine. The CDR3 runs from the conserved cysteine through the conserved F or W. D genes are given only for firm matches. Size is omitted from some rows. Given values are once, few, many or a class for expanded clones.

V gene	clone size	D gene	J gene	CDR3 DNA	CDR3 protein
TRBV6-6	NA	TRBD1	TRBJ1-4	TGTGCCAGCAGTCCGCCGACAGGGCGGGATGAAAAACTGTTTTTT	CASSPPTGRDEKLFF
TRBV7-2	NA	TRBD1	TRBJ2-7	TGTGCCAGCAGCTCTACGACAGGGACGCCTAGCTCCTACGAGCAGTACTTC	CASSSTTGTPSSYEQYF
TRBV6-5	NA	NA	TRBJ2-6	TGTGCCAGCCTCCCCAGTGCCGGGGCCAACGTCCTGACTTTC	CASLPSAGANVLTF
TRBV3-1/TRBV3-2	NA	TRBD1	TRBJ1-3	TGTGCCAGCAGCTCTACAGGGGGCTCTGGAAACACCATATATTTT	CASSSTGGSGNTIYF
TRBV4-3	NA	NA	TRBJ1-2	TGCGCCAGCAGCCAAGGGTCGGGACCGCGGGTCTATGGCTACACCTTC	CASSQGSGPRVYGYTF
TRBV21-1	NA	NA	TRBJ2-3	TGTGCCAGCAGCTGGACCGGACGGAGCACAGATACGCAGTATTTT	CASSWTGRSTDTQYF
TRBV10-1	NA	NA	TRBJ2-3	TGCGCCAGCAGTGAGTCGGTTGCTATTGAAAGTAGCACAGATACGCAGTATTTT	CASSESVAIESSTDTQYF
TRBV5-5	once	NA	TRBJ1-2	TGTGCCAGCAGCGCCACCGGCTATGGCTACACCTTC	CASSATGYGYTF
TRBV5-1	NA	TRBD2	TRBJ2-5	TGCGCCAGCAGCTTGAGTCCAGCGGGGGGGCAAGAGACCCAGTACTTC	CASSLSPAGGQETQYF
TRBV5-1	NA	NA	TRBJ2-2	TGCGCCAGCAGCTTGGGGCAGTCTATTAACACCGGGGAGCTGTTTTTT	CASSLGQSINTGELFF
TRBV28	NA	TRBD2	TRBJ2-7	TGTGCCAGCAGTTTACCCCCCATAGCGGGAGCCTACGAGCAGTACTTC	CASSLPPIAGAYEQYF
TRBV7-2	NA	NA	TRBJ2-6	TGTGCCAGCAGCACAGGTAACTCTGGGGCCAACGTCCTGACTTTC	CASSTGNSGANVLTF
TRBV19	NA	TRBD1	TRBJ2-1	TGTGCCAGTAGTATCCGGGACAGGGGCCTAGTAGGCTCCTACAATGAGCAGTTCTTC	CASSIRDRGLVGSYNEQFF
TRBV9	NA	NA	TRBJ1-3	TGTGCCAGCAGCCCCGGGGGGGCCCGCTCTGGAAACACCATATATTTT	CASSPGGARSGNTIYF
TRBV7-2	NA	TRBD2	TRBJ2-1	TGTGCCAGCAGCCCGAGACTAGCGGGAGGGCCCGATGAGCAGTTCTTC	CASSPRLAGGPDEQFF
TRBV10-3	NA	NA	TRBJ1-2	TGTGCCATCAGCGGAGCGGGGGATATGGGGATCAATGGCTACACCTTC	CAISGAGDMGINGYTF
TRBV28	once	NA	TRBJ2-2	TGTGCCAGCAGGGACCGGGCGAACACCGGGGAGCTGTTTTTT	CASRDRANTGELFF
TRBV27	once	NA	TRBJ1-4	TGTGCCAGCAGTTCTACTTCCCGAGGAAAACTGTTTTTT	CASSSTSRGKLFF
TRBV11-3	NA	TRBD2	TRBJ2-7	TGTGCCAGCAGCCCCACCTCCGGACTAGCGGCCTACGAGCAGTACTTC	CASSPTSGLAAYEQYF
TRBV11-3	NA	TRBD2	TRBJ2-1	TGTGCCAGCAGCTTGGGACTAGCGGGAAATGAGCAGTTCTTC	CASSLGLAGNEQFF
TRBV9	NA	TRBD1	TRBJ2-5	TGTGCCAGCAGCGTAGCATCCGGGACAGATTTGCAAGAGACCCAGTACTTC	CASSVASGTDLQETQYF
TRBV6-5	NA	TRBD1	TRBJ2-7	TGTGCCAGCAGTTACGGGACAGGGTCGACCTACGAGCAGTACTTC	CASSYGTGSTYEQYF
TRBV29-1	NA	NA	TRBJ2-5	TGCAGCGTTCGGGTAACTCAAGAGACCCAGTACTTC	CSVRVTQETQYF
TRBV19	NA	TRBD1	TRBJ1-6	TGTGCCAGCGCCAGGGGGACAGGGTCCTATAATTCACCCCTCCACTTT	CASARGTGSYNSPLHF
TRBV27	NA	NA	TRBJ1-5	TGTGCCAGCAGTATTGAACAGGGTTTTCAGCCCCAGCATTTT	CASSIEQGFQPQHF